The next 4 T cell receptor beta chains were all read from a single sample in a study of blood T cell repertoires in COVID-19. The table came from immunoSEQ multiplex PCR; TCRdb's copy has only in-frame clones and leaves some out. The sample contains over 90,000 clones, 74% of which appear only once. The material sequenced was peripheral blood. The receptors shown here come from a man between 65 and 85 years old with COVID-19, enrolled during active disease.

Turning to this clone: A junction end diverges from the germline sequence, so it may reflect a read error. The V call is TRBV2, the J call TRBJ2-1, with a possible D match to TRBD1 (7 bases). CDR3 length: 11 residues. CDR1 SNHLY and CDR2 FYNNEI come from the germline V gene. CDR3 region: CASSGGGTDLF. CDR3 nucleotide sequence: TGTGCCAGCAGTGGAGGGGGGACAGATCTCTTC. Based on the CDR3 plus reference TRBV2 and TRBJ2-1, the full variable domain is EPEVTQTPSHQVTQMGQEVILRCVPISNHLYFYWYRQILGQKVEFLVSFYNNEISEKSEIFDDQFSVERPDGSNFTLKIRSTKLEDSAMYFCASSGGGTDLFGPGTRLTVL.

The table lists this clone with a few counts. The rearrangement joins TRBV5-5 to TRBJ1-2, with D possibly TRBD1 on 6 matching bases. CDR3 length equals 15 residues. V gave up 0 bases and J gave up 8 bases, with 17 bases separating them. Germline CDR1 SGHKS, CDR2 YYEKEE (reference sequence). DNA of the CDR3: TGTGCCAGCAGCTTGGTGCAGGGGCCCCCGGTAGGCTACACCTTC. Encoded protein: CASSLVQGPPVGYTF.

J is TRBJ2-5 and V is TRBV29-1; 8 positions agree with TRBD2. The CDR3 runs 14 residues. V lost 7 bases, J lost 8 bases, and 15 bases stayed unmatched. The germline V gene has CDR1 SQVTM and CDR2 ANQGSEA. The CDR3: CSGELAGGAGTQYF. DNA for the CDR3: TGCAGCGGGGAGCTAGCGGGTGGAGCGGGCACCCAGTACTTC.

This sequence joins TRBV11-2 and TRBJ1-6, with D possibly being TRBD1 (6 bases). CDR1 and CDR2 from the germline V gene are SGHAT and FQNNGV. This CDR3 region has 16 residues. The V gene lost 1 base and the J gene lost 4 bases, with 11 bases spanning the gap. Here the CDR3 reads CASSLVGQGYNSPLHF. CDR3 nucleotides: TGTGCCAGCAGCTTAGTGGGCCAGGGGTATAATTCACCCCTCCACTTT. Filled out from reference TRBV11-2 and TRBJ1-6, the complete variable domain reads EAGVAQSPRYKIIEKRQSVAFWCNPISGHATLYWYQQILGQGPKLLIQFQNNGVVDDSQLPKDRFSAERLKGVDSTLKIQPAKLEDSAVYLCASSLVGQGYNSPLHFGNGTRLTVT.